The 29 T cell receptor beta chains below all came from one sample that was sequenced in a study of a mutant IDH1 vaccine in newly diagnosed glioma. What these receptors recognize is not known. Method: immunoSEQ multiplex PCR; TCRdb's copy keeps in-frame clones and lacks some. The table includes under 45,000 clones, 65% to 85% detected once. Time point defined: week 23, last vaccination. Each dose delivered 300 ug of mutant IDH1 20-mer peptide subcutaneously with imiquimod. This material consisted of PBMCs, taken from a glioma patient whose treatment included an IDH1 peptide vaccine. The receptors originated from a woman aged 18-29 years with glioma. Some clones in this sample may be carry-over from other donors' samples.

This chain connects TRBV30 to TRBJ1-1; D is undetermined. V lost 0 bases to trimming and J lost 4 bases, with 9 bases between them. CDR1 is GTSNPN and CDR2 is SVGIG in the germline V gene (reference sequence). The CDR3 is made up of 13 amino acids. CDR3 sequence: CAWSVSRRTEAFF. CDR3 in DNA: TGTGCCTGGAGTGTAAGTCGCCGCACTGAAGCTTTCTTT.

The V call is TRBV27, the J call TRBJ2-7; no definite D call. CDR3 length: 14 residues. V was clipped by 3 bases and J by 4 bases, with 13 bases between them. CDR1 and CDR2 (germline): MNHEY, SMNVEV (reference sequence). The CDR3 loop is CASSFSTPRYEQYF. CDR3 bases: TGTGCCAGCAGTTTCTCGACTCCCAGATACGAGCAGTACTTC.

This clone was seen a single time. The V gene is TRBV18, the J gene TRBJ2-2; D may be TRBD1 (6 bases). The CDR3 extends over 14 amino acids. The V and J ends lost 2 bases and 5 bases respectively, with 9 bases between them. Per the germline V gene, CDR1 is KGHSH and CDR2 is LQKENI. CDR3 DNA sequence: TGTGCCAGCTCACCAGGGGGCGCGACCGGGGAGCTGTTTTTT. Translated, it gives CASSPGGATGELFF. The full variable domain, its missing parts supplied by reference TRBV18 and TRBJ2-2, is NAGVMQNPRHLVRRRGQEARLRCSPMKGHSHVYWYRQLPEEGLKFMVYLQKENIIDESGMPKERFSAEFPKEGPSILRIQQVVRGDSAAYFCASSPGGATGELFFGEGSRLTVL.

V and J are TRBV6-5 and TRBJ2-3, with TRBD1 as a possible D gene (5 bases). Trimming cost V 0 bases and J 6 bases, with 10 bases left between them. The V gene's germline CDR1 is MNHEY and CDR2 SVGAGI. The CDR3 is 14 residues long. The CDR3 is CASSYSKGQDTQYF. Here the CDR3 DNA reads TGTGCCAGCAGTTACTCGAAGGGGCAGGATACGCAGTATTTT.

The chain joins TRBV9 to TRBJ2-1; D possibly corresponds to TRBD2 (5 bases). The V and J ends lost 3 bases and 8 bases respectively, with 12 bases between them. The germline CDR1 and CDR2 sequences are SGDLS and YYNGEE. The CDR3 runs 13 residues. CDR3 DNA sequence: TGTGCCAGCAGCGGGACTTTCGCGGATGAGCAGTTCTTC. Protein: CASSGTFADEQFF.

V and J are TRBV7-9 and TRBJ2-1; D is undetermined. Looked up from germline, CDR1 is SEHNR and CDR2 is FQNEAQ (reference sequence). The CDR3 contains 11 residues. V shed 0 bases and J shed 13 bases, with 7 bases lying between them. The CDR3 here is CASSLAQVQFF. CDR3 nucleotides: TGTGCCAGCAGCTTAGCCCAAGTTCAGTTCTTC.

The count of this clone is one. V usage is TRBV9 and J usage is TRBJ2-3; 9 nucleotides line up with TRBD2. The trim removed 6 bases at V and 0 bases at J, leaving 5 bases unmatched. CDR3 length equals 15 residues. CDR1 is SGDLS, CDR2 YYNGEE, per germline. The CDR3 DNA reads as TGTGCCAGCAACCGACTAGCGGTAAGCACAGATACGCAGTATTTT. It codes for CASNRLAVSTDTQYF.

This chain uses TRBV7-6 with TRBJ2-2; 8 positions match TRBD2. CDR1 and CDR2 from the germline V gene are SGHVS and FNYEAQ. Unmatched junction bases numbered 1, after V lost 1 base and J lost 3 bases. This CDR3 region has 15 residues. The CDR3 sequence: CASSLGTSYTGELFF. The CDR3 nucleotides read TGTGCCAGCAGCTTAGGGACTAGCTACACCGGGGAGCTGTTTTTT.

The V gene is TRBV5-1, the J gene TRBJ1-1; a weak D match, TRBD1 (5 bases). V shed 0 bases and J shed 2 bases, with 17 bases lying between them. The CDR3 is made up of 17 amino acids. Germline CDR1 SGHRS, CDR2 YFSETQ. Here the CDR3 reads CASSLGSGGARNTEAFF. CDR3 in DNA: TGCGCCAGCAGCTTGGGGTCTGGGGGAGCGAGAAACACTGAAGCTTTCTTT.

The chain joins TRBV9 to TRBJ2-7; D perhaps matches TRBD1 (5 bases). The CDR3 loop spans 15 amino acids. The ends were cut back, 0 bases at V and 2 bases at J, with 12 bases in the middle. The germline V gene has CDR1 SGDLS and CDR2 YYNGEE. The CDR3 sequence is CASSVDPQGTYEQYF. The DNA of the CDR3 is TGTGCCAGCAGCGTAGACCCCCAGGGTACCTACGAGCAGTACTTC.

The rearrangement links TRBV30 to TRBJ1-2; a weak D match, TRBD1 (5 bases). Trimming cost V 0 bases and J 2 bases, with 13 bases left between them. Germline V lookup: CDR1 GTSNPN, CDR2 SVGIG (reference sequence). This CDR3 contains 15 residues. CDR3 in DNA: TGTGCCTGGAGTGTACGCGTGGGGGACAACTATGGCTACACCTTC. As protein: CAWSVRVGDNYGYTF.

The V and J genes are TRBV9 and TRBJ2-7; D not certain. The V gene's germline CDR1 is SGDLS and CDR2 YYNGEE. This CDR3 has 15 amino acids. Between the trimmed V and J ends, which lost 0 bases and 5 bases, there was a span of 15 bases. The CDR3, as DNA: TGTGCCAGCAGCGTAGCAGGTCGCCGACTGGACGAGCAGTACTTC. Its translation: CASSVAGRRLDEQYF. The full variable domain, with the rest looked up from reference TRBV9 and TRBJ2-7, is DSGVTQTPKHLITATGQRVTLRCSPRSGDLSVYWYQQSLDQGLQFLIQYYNGEERAKGNILERFSAQQFPDLHSELNLSSLELGDSALYFCASSVAGRRLDEQYFGPGTRLTVT.

The chain combines TRBV9 with TRBJ1-1; no reliable D call. The ends were cut back, 0 bases at V and 0 bases at J, with 9 bases in the middle. The CDR3 consists of 15 residues. In germline, CDR1 is SGDLS, CDR2 YYNGEE. The CDR3 DNA is TGTGCCAGCAGCGTAGCTACACTCATGAACACTGAAGCTTTCTTT. Translating it yields CASSVATLMNTEAFF.

The chain joins TRBV6-1 to TRBJ1-2; D is unclear. The CDR3 totals 13 residues. Trimming shortened V by 2 bases and J by 6 bases, and 10 bases separated the two germline ends. The germline gives CDR1 MNHNS, CDR2 SASEGT. The CDR3 protein is CASSERGDDGYTF. The CDR3 DNA sequence: TGTGCCAGCAGTGAACGGGGAGACGATGGCTACACCTTC.

V usage is TRBV5-1 and J usage is TRBJ2-3; 11 nucleotides align to TRBD1. The CDR3 is made up of 15 amino acids. In germline, CDR1 is SGHRS, CDR2 YFSETQ. The ends lost 0 bases at V and 4 bases at J; junction bases unmatched: 1. Here the CDR3 reads CASSLGGQGADTQYF. As DNA, the CDR3 is TGCGCCAGCAGCTTGGGGGGACAGGGGGCAGATACGCAGTATTTT. The full variable domain, rest sourced from reference TRBV5-1 and TRBJ2-3, is KAGVTQTPRYLIKTRGQQVTLSCSPISGHRSVSWYQQTPGQGLQFLFEYFSETQRNKGNFPGRFSGRQFSNSRSEMNVSTLELGDSALYLCASSLGGQGADTQYFGPGTRLTVL.

The chain recombines TRBV7-8 with TRBJ1-4, with TRBD1 as a possible D gene (6 bases). Germline values: CDR1 SGHVS, CDR2 FQNEAQ. V was trimmed by 0 bases and J by 0 bases, leaving 14 bases between them. This CDR3 comprises 18 residues. CDR3 bases: TGTGCCAGCAGCTTAGCCAGCCAGGGGCCTACAACTAATGAAAAACTGTTTTTT. Its protein is CASSLASQGPTTNEKLFF.

The V and J genes are TRBV19 and TRBJ1-2; D gene ambiguous. Trimming left V 6 bases short and J 10 bases short, with 9 bases between. CDR1 LNHDA and CDR2 SQIVND come from the germline V gene (reference sequence). The CDR3 totals 10 residues. CDR3 region: CASRLADYTF. CDR3 sequence (DNA): TGTGCCAGTAGGTTGGCGGACTACACCTTC.

The rearrangement uses TRBV11-3 and TRBJ1-1; TRBD1 agrees at 7 bases. The J segment lost 5 bases and the V segment lost 1 base, leaving 7 bases of the junction unmatched. CDR1 and CDR2 (germline): SGHNT, YENEEA. The CDR3 is 15 residues long. The CDR3 DNA reads as TGTGCCAGCAGCTTAGGACAGGGCTCGAGAACTGAAGCTTTCTTT. It codes for CASSLGQGSRTEAFF.

This chain joins TRBV5-1 and TRBJ2-1, with 10 bases identical to TRBD2. V trimming: 3 bases; J trimming: 2 bases; junction bases outside the gene matches: 2. Germline CDR1 and CDR2: SGHRS and YFSETQ. The CDR3 has 15 residues. The CDR3: CASSYLAGAYNEQFF. As DNA, the CDR3 is TGCGCCAGCAGCTACCTAGCGGGAGCCTACAATGAGCAGTTCTTC.

The V gene is TRBV18, the J gene TRBJ2-6, with no clear D. This CDR3 comprises 13 residues. The V and J ends lost 5 bases and 0 bases respectively, with 2 bases between them. The germline V gene encodes CDR1 KGHSH and CDR2 LQKENI. CDR3 DNA: TGTGCCAGCTCAGACTCTGGGGCCAACGTCCTGACTTTC. As protein: CASSDSGANVLTF.

This chain joins TRBV27 and TRBJ1-4; D is uncertain. From germline, CDR1 is MNHEY and CDR2 SMNVEV (reference sequence). V lost 1 base to trimming and J lost 2 bases, with 8 bases between them. The CDR3 spans 15 residues. CDR3 sequence: CASSLLIGTNEKLFF. The CDR3 DNA reads as TGTGCCAGCAGTTTATTGATAGGGACTAATGAAAAACTGTTTTTT.

This rearrangement joins TRBV13 to TRBJ2-7; TRBD1 matches 7 bases. In germline, CDR1 is PRHDT, CDR2 FYEKMQ (reference sequence). V was clipped by 0 bases and J by 4 bases; unmatched bases: 6. The CDR3 runs 15 residues. As DNA, the CDR3 is TGTGCCAGCAGCTTAGGCCCGGGACAGATGTACGAGCAGTACTTC. As protein: CASSLGPGQMYEQYF. The full variable domain, completed using reference TRBV13 and TRBJ2-7, is AAGVIQSPRHLIKEKRETATLKCYPIPRHDTVYWYQQGPGQDPQFLISFYEKMQSDKGSIPDRFSAQQFSDYHSELNMSSLELGDSALYFCASSLGPGQMYEQYFGPGTRLTVT.

The rearrangement uses TRBV27 and TRBJ2-2; perhaps TRBD1 as D (5 bases). CDR3 length equals 16 residues. Germline loops: CDR1 MNHEY, CDR2 SMNVEV (reference sequence). Trimming removed 0 bases at V and 5 bases at J, with 13 bases between. The CDR3 sequence is CASSLSTEHRTGELFF. The CDR3 DNA sequence: TGTGCCAGCAGTTTATCGACAGAACACAGGACCGGGGAGCTGTTTTTT.

The rearrangement links TRBV7-9 to TRBJ1-2, with D possibly TRBD1 on 5 matching bases. The CDR3 extends over 13 amino acids. Germline V gives CDR1 SEHNR, CDR2 FQNEAQ (reference sequence). Deletions cut 5 bases from V and 1 base from J, with 8 bases between. CDR3 DNA sequence: TGTGCCAGCAGCCCAGGGAGTAACTATGGCTACACCTTC. Its protein product is CASSPGSNYGYTF.

This chain connects TRBV9 to TRBJ2-2; D remains ambiguous. The CDR3 length is 14 residues. Germline V gene sequence: CDR1 SGDLS, CDR2 YYNGEE. Trimming stripped 3 bases from V and 8 bases from J, with 14 bases between. This CDR3 reads CASSAQVGSGELFF. The CDR3, as DNA: TGTGCCAGCAGCGCCCAGGTGGGGTCGGGGGAGCTGTTTTTT.

The chain joins TRBV11-3 to TRBJ2-7, with TRBD1 identical over 9 bases. After removal of 4 bases from V and 5 bases from J, the junction contained 9 bases not matched to a gene. Germline V lookup: CDR1 SGHNT, CDR2 YENEEA. This CDR3 has 15 residues. CDR3 residues: CASSWAPGTGHEQYF. CDR3 sequence (DNA): TGTGCCAGCAGCTGGGCCCCCGGGACAGGGCACGAGCAGTACTTC.

The chain is built from TRBV6-1 and TRBJ1-4; D remains ambiguous. Trimming pared 2 bases from V and 8 bases from J, leaving 9 bases between. The CDR3 is 13 amino acids. CDR1 MNHNS and CDR2 SASEGT come from the germline V gene. The CDR3 is CASSEMPVEKLFF. In nucleotides, the CDR3 is TGTGCCAGCAGTGAAATGCCGGTGGAAAAACTGTTTTTT.

The J gene is TRBJ1-3, the V gene TRBV7-2; TRBD1 matches at 7 bases. Germline CDR1 is SGHTA and CDR2 is FQGNSA. This CDR3 is built from 15 residues. Germline trimming cut 1 base from V and 0 bases from J; bases unmatched to any gene: 0. The CDR3 nucleotides are TGTGCCAGCAGCTTAGGACAGGGCTCTGGAAACACCATATATTTT. Amino acid sequence: CASSLGQGSGNTIYF.

This clone was recorded once. The chain joins TRBV11-2 to TRBJ2-5; 9 bases agree with TRBD2. The CDR3 totals 16 residues. The trim removed 1 base at V and 0 bases at J, leaving 3 bases unmatched. Germline V CDR1 and CDR2: SGHAT, FQNNGV. The CDR3 region is CASSLGLAGNQETQYF. CDR3 DNA sequence: TGTGCCAGCAGCTTAGGCCTAGCGGGAAACCAAGAGACCCAGTACTTC.